This TCR beta chain originates from a study of Graves' ophthalmopathy and Graves' hyperthyroidism. About the study: Investigators collected peripheral blood at initial diagnosis, before any treatment was given.

Study results and limitations: The model predicted ophthalmopathy progression with 60% to 71% sensitivity and approximately 72% specificity.

Moderate-to-severe activity, with CAS ≥3, NOSPECS ≥4 and duration under 3 months, characterized the donors with ophthalmopathy. Details on this clonotype: Its antigen is not known.

TCR beta CDR3 regions were amplified from RNA transcripts. The first round was an RT-PCR with HTBI primers, and the second round was a multiplex PCR. TCRdb re-derived calls from the multiplex PCR reads in MiXCR, one entry per CDR3 protein. Here the sample spans 230,000 or so distinct CDR3 sequences, around 50% being singletons. This TCR derives from an adult man with Graves' ophthalmopathy. The sample comprised peripheral blood.

The CDR3 region has the DNA TGTGCCAGCAGCCAGGGAGGCGGCTCTAATGAAAAACTGTTTTTT. Translating gives CASSQGGGSNEKLFF. The J gene is TRBJ1-4, the V gene TRBV9; maybe TRBD1 (5 bases). This CDR3 spans 15 amino acids. CDR1 is SGDLS and CDR2 is YYNGEE in the germline V gene. Between the trimmed V and J ends, which lost 4 bases and 3 bases, there was a span of 13 bases.